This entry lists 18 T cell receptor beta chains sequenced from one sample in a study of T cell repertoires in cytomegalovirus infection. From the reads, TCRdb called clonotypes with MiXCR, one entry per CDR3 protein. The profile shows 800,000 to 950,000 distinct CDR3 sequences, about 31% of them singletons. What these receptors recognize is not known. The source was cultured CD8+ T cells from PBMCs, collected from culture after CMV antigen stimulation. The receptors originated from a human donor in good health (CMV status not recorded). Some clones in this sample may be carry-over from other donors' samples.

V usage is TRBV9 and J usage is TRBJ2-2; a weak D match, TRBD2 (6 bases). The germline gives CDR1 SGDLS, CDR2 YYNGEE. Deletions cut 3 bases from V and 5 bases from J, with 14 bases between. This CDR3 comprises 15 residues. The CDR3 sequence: CASSARDWKTGELFF. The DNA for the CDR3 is TGTGCCAGCAGCGCTAGGGACTGGAAGACCGGGGAGCTGTTTTTT.

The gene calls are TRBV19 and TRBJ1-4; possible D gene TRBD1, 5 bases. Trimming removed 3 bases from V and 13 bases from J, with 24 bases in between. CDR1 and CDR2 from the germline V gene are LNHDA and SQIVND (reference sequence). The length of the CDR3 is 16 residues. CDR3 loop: CASSIVLTEVQGGLFF. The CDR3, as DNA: TGTGCCAGTAGTATTGTTTTGACAGAGGTGCAAGGAGGACTGTTTTTT.

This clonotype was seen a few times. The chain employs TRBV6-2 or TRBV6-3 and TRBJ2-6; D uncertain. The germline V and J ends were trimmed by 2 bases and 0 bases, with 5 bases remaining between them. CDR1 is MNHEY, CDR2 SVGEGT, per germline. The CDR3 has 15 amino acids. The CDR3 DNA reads TGTGCCAGCAGTTACGTTTTCTCTGGGGCCAACGTCCTGACTTTC. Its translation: CASSYVFSGANVLTF.

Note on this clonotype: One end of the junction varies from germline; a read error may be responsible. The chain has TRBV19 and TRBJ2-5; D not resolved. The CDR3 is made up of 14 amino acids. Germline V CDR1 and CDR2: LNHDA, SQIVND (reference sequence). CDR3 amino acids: CVSSPRAPQETQYF. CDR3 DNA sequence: TGTGTCAGTAGTCCCCGAGCCCCCCAAGAGACCCAGTACTTC. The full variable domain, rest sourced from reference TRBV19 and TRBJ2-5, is DGGITQSPKYLFRKEGQNVTLSCEQNLNHDAMYWYRQDPGQGLRLIYYSQIVNDFQKGDIAEGYSVSREKKESFPLTVTSAQKNPTAFYLCVSSPRAPQETQYFGPGTRLLVL.

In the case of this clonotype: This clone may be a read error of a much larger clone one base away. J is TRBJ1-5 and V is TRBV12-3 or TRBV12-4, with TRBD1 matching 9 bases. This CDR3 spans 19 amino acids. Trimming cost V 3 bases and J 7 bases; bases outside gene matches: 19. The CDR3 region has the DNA TGTGCCAGCAGTTTTGTGTCGTCCTATGAACAGGGGGCGTCACAGCCCCAGCATTTT. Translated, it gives CASSFVSSYEQGASQPQHF.

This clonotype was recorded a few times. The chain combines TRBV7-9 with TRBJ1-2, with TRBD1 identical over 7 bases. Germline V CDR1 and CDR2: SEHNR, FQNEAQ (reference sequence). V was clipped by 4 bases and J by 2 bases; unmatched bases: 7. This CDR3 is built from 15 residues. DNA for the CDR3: TGTGCCAGCAGCTCCCTGGACAGGTCGAACTATGGCTACACCTTC. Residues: CASSSLDRSNYGYTF.

In DNA, the CDR3 is TGTGCCAGTAAGCATCGATGGTTGGAAGGGACCCAGTACTTC. Its protein is CASKHRWLEGTQYF. The chain employs TRBV6-5 and TRBJ2-5, with no clear D. The germline gives CDR1 MNHEY, CDR2 SVGAGI. The V end was cut by 9 bases, the J end by 7 bases, with 21 bases between. This CDR3 comprises 14 residues.

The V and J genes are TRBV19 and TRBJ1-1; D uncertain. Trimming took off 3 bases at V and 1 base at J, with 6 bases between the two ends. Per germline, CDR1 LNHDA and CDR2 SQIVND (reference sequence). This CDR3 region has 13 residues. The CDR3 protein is CASSIIANTEAFF. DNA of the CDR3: TGTGCCAGTAGTATCATAGCGAACACTGAAGCTTTCTTT.

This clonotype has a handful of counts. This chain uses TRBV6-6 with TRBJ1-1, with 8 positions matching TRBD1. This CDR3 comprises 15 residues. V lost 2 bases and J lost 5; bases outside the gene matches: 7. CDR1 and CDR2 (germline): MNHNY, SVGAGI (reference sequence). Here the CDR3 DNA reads TGTGCCAGCAGTTACACCCAGGGGGCTTCTACTGAAGCTTTCTTT. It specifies CASSYTQGASTEAFF.

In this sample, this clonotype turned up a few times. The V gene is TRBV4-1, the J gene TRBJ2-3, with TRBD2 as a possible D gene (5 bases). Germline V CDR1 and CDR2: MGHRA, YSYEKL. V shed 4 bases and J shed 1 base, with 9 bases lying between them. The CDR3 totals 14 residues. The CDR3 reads CASSPSYGTDTQYF. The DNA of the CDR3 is TGCGCCAGCAGCCCTAGCTATGGCACAGATACGCAGTATTTT.

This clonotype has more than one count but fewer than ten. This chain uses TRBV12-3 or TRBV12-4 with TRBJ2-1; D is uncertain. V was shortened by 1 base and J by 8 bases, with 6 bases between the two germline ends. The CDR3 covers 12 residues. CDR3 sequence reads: CASSLVADEQFF. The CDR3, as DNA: TGTGCCAGCAGTTTAGTCGCGGATGAGCAGTTCTTC.

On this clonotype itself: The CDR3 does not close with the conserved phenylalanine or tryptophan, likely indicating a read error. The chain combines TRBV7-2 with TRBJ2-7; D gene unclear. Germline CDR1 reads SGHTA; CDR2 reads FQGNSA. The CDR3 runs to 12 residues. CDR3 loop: CVSSLEVYEQYS. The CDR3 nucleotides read TGTGTCAGCAGCTTAGAGGTCTACGAGCAGTACTCC.

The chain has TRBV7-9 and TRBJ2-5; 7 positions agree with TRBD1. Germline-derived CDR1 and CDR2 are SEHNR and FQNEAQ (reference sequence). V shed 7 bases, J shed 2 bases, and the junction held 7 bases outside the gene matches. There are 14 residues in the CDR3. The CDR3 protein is CASTHQDRQETQYF. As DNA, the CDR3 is TGTGCCAGCACCCACCAGGACAGGCAAGAGACCCAGTACTTC.

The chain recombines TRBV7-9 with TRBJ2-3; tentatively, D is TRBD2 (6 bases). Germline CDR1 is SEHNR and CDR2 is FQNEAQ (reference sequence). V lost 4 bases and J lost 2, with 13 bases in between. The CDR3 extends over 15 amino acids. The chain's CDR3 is CASSSWGLNTDTQYF. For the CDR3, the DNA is TGTGCCAGCAGCTCGTGGGGACTTAACACAGATACGCAGTATTTT.

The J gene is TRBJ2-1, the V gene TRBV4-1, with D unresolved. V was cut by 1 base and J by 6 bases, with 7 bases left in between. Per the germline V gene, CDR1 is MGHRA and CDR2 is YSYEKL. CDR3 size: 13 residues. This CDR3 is CASSQVTSNEQFF. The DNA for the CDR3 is TGCGCCAGCAGCCAAGTTACAAGCAATGAGCAGTTCTTC.

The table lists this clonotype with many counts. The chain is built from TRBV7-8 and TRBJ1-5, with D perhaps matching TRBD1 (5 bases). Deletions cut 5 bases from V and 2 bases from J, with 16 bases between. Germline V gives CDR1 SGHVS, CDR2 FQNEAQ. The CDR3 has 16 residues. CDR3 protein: CASSPGAGMGNQPQHF. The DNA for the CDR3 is TGTGCCAGCAGCCCCGGGGCAGGGATGGGCAATCAGCCCCAGCATTTT.

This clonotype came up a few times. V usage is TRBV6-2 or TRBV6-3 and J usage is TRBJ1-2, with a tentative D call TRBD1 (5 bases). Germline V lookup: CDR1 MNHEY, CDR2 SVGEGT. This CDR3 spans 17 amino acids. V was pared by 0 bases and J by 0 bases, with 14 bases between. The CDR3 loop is CASSYSAEGTSNYGYTF. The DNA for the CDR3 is TGTGCCAGCAGTTACTCGGCTGAGGGGACGTCTAACTATGGCTACACCTTC.

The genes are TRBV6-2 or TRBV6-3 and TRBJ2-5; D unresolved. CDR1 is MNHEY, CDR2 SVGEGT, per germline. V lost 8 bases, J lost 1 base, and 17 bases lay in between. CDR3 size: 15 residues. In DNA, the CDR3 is TGTGCCAGCCGACTTAGGATAGCAGCCCAAGAGACCCAGTACTTC. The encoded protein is CASRLRIAAQETQYF.